This entry features one T cell receptor beta chain sequence. The germline CDR1 and CDR2 sequences are SGHVS and FNYEAQ. V lost 1 base and J lost 2; bases outside the gene matches: 4. This CDR3 has 16 amino acids. This record comes from a study of blood T cell repertoires in COVID-19. Assay: immunoSEQ multiplex PCR; the TCRdb copy retains only in-frame clones and omits some. Of 200,000 to 300,000 clones listed, 85% to 95% were seen once; the top ten hold 0.83%. Patients at the Seattle site were enrolled during active infection and followed longitudinally. Sample: peripheral blood. The source of this sequence is a man aged 25-45 years with COVID-19, enrolled during active disease. V and J are TRBV7-6 and TRBJ2-2, with 7 bases aligning to TRBD1. The CDR3 region is CASSLGWDSNTGELFF. The CDR3 coding sequence is TGTGCCAGCAGCTTAGGATGGGACAGCAACACCGGGGAGCTGTTTTTT.